The 15 T cell receptor beta chains given below trace back to one sample, sequenced in a study of beta chain features in type 1 diabetes. Investigators reverse transcribed all isolated RNA, so they sequenced expressed TCRB transcripts. This table comes from immunoSEQ multiplex PCR, and its TCRdb copy is limited to in-frame clones, with some not included. The repertoire consists of about 710,000 clones, with roughly 13% occurring once and the leading ten covering roughly 0.04%. Antigen specificity for these receptors is unknown. Regarding the study as a whole: Within each of all four CD4+ subsets, Type 1 diabetes patients had TCRB CDR3s that were moderately but significantly shorter.

The sequenced sample was naive CD4+ T cells from blood. These TCRs come from a man between 18 and 29 years old with type 1 diabetes.

This clone was recorded a few times. The gene calls are TRBV4-3 and TRBJ1-6; D not resolved. The CDR3 loop spans 17 amino acids. V lost 3 bases to trimming and J lost 10 bases, with 22 bases between them. The germline V gene has CDR1 LGHNA and CDR2 YSLEER. CDR3 coding DNA: TGCGCCAGCAGCCATGGTCCGGTTTTACGGGGAACCTCACCCCTCCACTTT. Protein sequence: CASSHGPVLRGTSPLHF.

This clone was detected only a few times. The rearrangement joins TRBV30 to TRBJ2-2; D gene ambiguous. Trimming removed 2 bases at V and 7 bases at J, with 17 bases between. Germline assignment: CDR1 GTSNPN and CDR2 SVGIG (reference sequence). The CDR3 spans 15 residues. The CDR3 DNA reads as TGTGCCTGGAGTTCTTTCAGACCCCGCCGCGGGGAGCTGTTTTTT. The encoded protein is CAWSSFRPRRGELFF.

This rearrangement joins TRBV29-1 to TRBJ1-1; 9 bases align to TRBD1. The CDR3 has 13 residues. Germline V gene lookup returns CDR1 SQVTM and CDR2 ANQGSEA. Trimming took 6 bases from V and 4 from J; bases not matched to a gene: 6. CDR3 amino acids: CSVDRGKGTEAFF. CDR3 DNA: TGCAGCGTGGACAGGGGAAAGGGCACTGAAGCTTTCTTT. The entire variable domain, with the rest obtained from reference TRBV29-1 and TRBJ1-1, is as follows: SAVISQKPSRDICQRGTSLTIQCQVDSQVTMMFWYRQQPGQSLTLIATANQGSEATYESGFVIDKFPISRPNLTFSTLTVSNMSPEDSSIYLCSVDRGKGTEAFFGQGTRLTVV.

A few counts support this clone. The identical CDR3 is also encoded by other nucleotide sequences in the sample. This chain links TRBV5-1 with TRBJ2-1; no reliable D call. The germline gives CDR1 SGHRS, CDR2 YFSETQ. Trimming left V 0 bases short and J 4 bases short, with 5 bases between. This CDR3 region has 13 residues. The CDR3 reads CASSLVGYNEQFF. The CDR3 nucleotides read TGCGCCAGCAGCTTGGTTGGATACAATGAGCAGTTCTTC.

In this sample, this clone turned up a few times. J is TRBJ1-5 and V is TRBV18; D might be TRBD1 (5 bases). Germline CDR1 reads KGHSH; CDR2 reads LQKENI. CDR3 length: 16 amino acids. Trimming took off 3 bases at V and 3 bases at J, with 15 bases between the two ends. For the CDR3, the DNA is TGTGCCAGCTCACCGCTGGTGGGGGATAACAATCAGCCCCAGCATTTT. Its protein is CASSPLVGDNNQPQHF.

This clone has a handful of counts. J is TRBJ2-2 and V is TRBV6-5; no reliable D call. Trimming took 7 bases from V and 7 from J, leaving 4 bases between them. The CDR3 spans 10 residues. Germline values: CDR1 MNHEY, CDR2 SVGAGI. DNA of the CDR3: TGTGCCAGCATAGGCGGGGAGCTGTTTTTT. As protein: CASIGGELFF.

V gene TRBV30 combines with J gene TRBJ1-3, with TRBD1 identical over 7 bases. With V trimmed by 7 bases and J by 4 bases, 4 bases remained unmatched. CDR1 is GTSNPN and CDR2 is SVGIG in the germline V gene (reference sequence). The CDR3 length is 12 residues. CDR3 nucleotide sequence: TGTGCCTCTGAGGGGGCGGGAAACACCATATATTTT. This translates into CASEGAGNTIYF. The full variable domain, with the rest looked up from reference TRBV30 and TRBJ1-3, is SQTIHQWPATLVQPVGSPLSLECTVEGTSNPNLYWYRQAAGRGLQLLFYSVGIGQISSEVPQNLSASRPQDRQFILSSKKLLLSDSGFYLCASEGAGNTIYFGEGSWLTVV.

The chain has TRBV6-1 and TRBJ2-1, with 13 positions matching TRBD2. The CDR3 has 15 residues. Looked up from germline, CDR1 is MNHNS and CDR2 is SASEGT. Germline trimming cut 4 bases from V and 10 bases from J; bases unmatched to any gene: 7. CDR3 loop: CASSAGLAGVWEQFF. The CDR3 DNA reads TGTGCCAGCAGTGCTGGACTAGCGGGAGTCTGGGAGCAGTTCTTC.

This clone was counted between two and nine times. The chain combines TRBV6-5 with TRBJ1-2; perhaps TRBD1 as D (5 bases). Between the trimmed V and J ends, which lost 11 bases and 7 bases, there was a span of 14 bases. Germline V lookup: CDR1 MNHEY, CDR2 SVGAGI. This CDR3 has 11 residues. CDR3 DNA: TGTGCCGCCGGAGGGGTCGTTGGCTACACCTTC. This translates into CAAGGVVGYTF.

This clone turned up a few times. The gene calls are TRBV29-1 and TRBJ1-1, with a weak D call TRBD1 (5 bases). In germline, CDR1 is SQVTM, CDR2 ANQGSEA. V lost 5 bases, J lost 7 bases, and 20 bases lay in between. This CDR3 comprises 14 residues. The CDR3 nucleotides are TGCAGCGTTCAGAGGGGCCGGGACGGTGATGAAGCTTTCTTT. It codes for CSVQRGRDGDEAFF.

CDR3 sequence reads: CASSPTTNRGNYGYTF. The CDR3 coding sequence is TGTGCCAGCAGCCCGACCACGAACAGGGGGAACTATGGCTACACCTTC. The chain recombines TRBV5-8 with TRBJ1-2; 8 bases align to TRBD1. V trimming: 4 bases; J trimming: 2 bases; junction bases outside the gene matches: 10. Germline V gene sequence: CDR1 SGHTS, CDR2 YDEGEE. The CDR3 is 16 amino acids. Supplemented by reference TRBV5-8 and TRBJ1-2, the full variable domain reads EAGVTQSPTHLIKTRGQQATLRCSPISGHTSVYWYQQALGLGLQFLLWYDEGEERNRGNFPPRFSGRQFPNYSSELNVNALELEDSALYLCASSPTTNRGNYGYTFGSGTRLTVV.

This CDR3 is CASSKIKGTQKGSYGYTF. The CDR3 nucleotides are TGTGCCAGCAGCAAAATAAAGGGGACCCAGAAAGGGAGCTATGGCTACACCTTC. The V gene is TRBV21-1, the J gene TRBJ1-2. TRBV21-1 is a pseudogene. CDR3 length: 18 amino acids.

The chain recombines TRBV30 with TRBJ1-5; D may be TRBD1 (5 bases). CDR1 is GTSNPN and CDR2 is SVGIG in the germline V gene (reference sequence). The CDR3 has 14 amino acids. V gave up 0 bases and J gave up 6 bases, with 12 bases separating them. The DNA for the CDR3 is TGTGCCTGGAGTGTAGGCGTGGGGCGTCAGCCCCAGCATTTT. Its protein is CAWSVGVGRQPQHF. Variable domain in full (rest from reference TRBV30 and TRBJ1-5): SQTIHQWPATLVQPVGSPLSLECTVEGTSNPNLYWYRQAAGRGLQLLFYSVGIGQISSEVPQNLSASRPQDRQFILSSKKLLLSDSGFYLCAWSVGVGRQPQHFGDGTRLSIL.

This clone has more than one count but fewer than ten. The rearrangement links TRBV11-3 to TRBJ2-1; D possibly corresponds to TRBD1 (6 bases). This CDR3 comprises 14 residues. CDR1 and CDR2 (germline): SGHNT, YENEEA. Between the trimmed V and J ends, which lost 1 base and 8 bases, there was a span of 12 bases. For the CDR3, the DNA is TGTGCCAGCAGCTTAGTGGGCCCAGGGGATGAGCAGTTCTTC. It is translated as CASSLVGPGDEQFF. Combining the CDR3 with reference TRBV11-3 and TRBJ2-1 gives the whole variable domain EAGVVQSPRYKIIEKKQPVAFWCNPISGHNTLYWYLQNLGQGPELLIRYENEEAVDDSQLPKDRFSAERLKGVDSTLKIQPAELGDSAVYLCASSLVGPGDEQFFGPGTRLTVL.

V and J are TRBV10-3 and TRBJ2-7, with unresolved D. The CDR3 is 14 residues long. Germline CDR1 ENHRY, CDR2 SYGVKD. Trimming left V 5 bases short and J 0 bases short, with 11 bases between. Here the CDR3 reads CAISHEPDSYEQYF. The CDR3 DNA sequence: TGTGCCATCAGTCATGAGCCAGACTCCTACGAGCAGTACTTC.